These T cell receptor beta chains were read from a single sample in a study of T-cell memory formation after mild COVID-19. Each CDR3 protein gets one entry after TCRdb re-called the 5' RACE reads with MiXCR. This sample has 200,000 to 250,000 distinct CDR3 sequences; approximately 10% occur once, and the top ten carry approximately 3.3%. Material: PBMCs or a T cell subset sorted from them (not recorded which). The receptors shown here come from a man aged 18 to 29 who had mild COVID-19 (a few samples of this study predate the infection). Cell type and time point are not known. CDR3s include the opening cysteine and the closing phenylalanine or tryptophan. D genes are given only for firm matches. Size values are once, few and many counts, or a class for expanded clones, and some rows have none.

D: TRBD2; size: few; V: TRBV9; J: TRBJ2-3; CDR3: CASSPRLAGGPSADTQYF; DNA: TGTGCCAGCAGCCCACGACTAGCGGGGGGGCCTTCGGCAGATACGCAGTATTTT
D: TRBD1; size: .; V: TRBV4-3; J: TRBJ1-2; CDR3: CASSQDWRDRDYGYTF; DNA: TGCGCCAGCAGCCAAGATTGGAGGGACAGGGATTATGGCTACACCTTC
D: .; size: many; V: TRBV5-1; J: TRBJ1-1; CDR3: CASSLSGNWDTEAFF; DNA: TGCGCCAGCAGCTTGTCCGGGAATTGGGACACTGAAGCTTTCTTT
D: .; size: few; V: TRBV7-9; J: TRBJ2-2; CDR3: CASAGLANTGELFF; DNA: TGTGCCAGCGCAGGCCTAGCGAACACCGGGGAGCTGTTTTTT
D: .; size: few; V: TRBV5-1; J: TRBJ1-1; CDR3: CASSSASPVLNTEAFF; DNA: TGCGCCAGCAGCTCTGCATCTCCGGTACTGAACACTGAAGCTTTCTTT
D: .; size: many; V: TRBV4-1; J: TRBJ1-2; CDR3: CASSQDGMPFAGYGYTF; DNA: TGCGCCAGCAGCCAAGACGGGATGCCCTTTGCGGGCTATGGCTACACCTTC
D: .; size: .; V: TRBV7-2; J: TRBJ1-2; CDR3: CASSLALNFYGYTF; DNA: TGTGCCAGCAGCTTAGCTCTGAACTTCTATGGCTACACCTTC
D: .; size: few; V: TRBV6-2/TRBV6-3; J: TRBJ2-3; CDR3: CASRRDRGQHPSTDTQYF; DNA: TGTGCCAGCCGTCGAGACAGAGGACAACACCCTAGCACAGATACGCAGTATTTT
D: .; size: .; V: TRBV5-1; J: TRBJ2-6; CDR3: CASSADGNSVANVLTF; DNA: TGCGCCAGCAGCGCCGACGGGAACTCTGTGGCCAACGTCCTGACTTTC
D: .; size: few; V: TRBV30; J: TRBJ1-5; CDR3: CAWSVRVGQPQHF; DNA: TGTGCCTGGAGTGTAAGGGTCGGGCAGCCCCAGCATTTT
D: .; size: many; V: TRBV10-3; J: TRBJ2-3; CDR3: CAIRNYPTSTDTQYF; DNA: TGTGCCATCAGGAATTACCCGACGAGCACAGATACGCAGTATTTT
D: TRBD1; size: few; V: TRBV20-1; J: TRBJ1-5; CDR3: CSGNRGNNQPQHF; DNA: TGCAGCGGGAACAGGGGAAACAATCAGCCCCAGCATTTT
D: .; size: .; V: TRBV29-1; J: TRBJ1-1; CDR3: CSVARGTEAFF; DNA: TGCAGCGTTGCGCGGGGCACTGAAGCTTTCTTT
D: .; size: few; V: TRBV28; J: TRBJ2-1; CDR3: CASRSGGTYEQFF; DNA: TGTGCCAGCAGGTCGGGGGGCACGTATGAGCAGTTCTTC
D: TRBD2; size: .; V: TRBV6-2/TRBV6-3; J: TRBJ2-5; CDR3: CASIGAGGQTQYF; DNA: TGTGCCAGCATTGGGGCGGGGGGGCAGACCCAGTACTTC
D: .; size: few; V: TRBV24-1; J: TRBJ2-2; CDR3: CATSEGPGTRGSGELFF; DNA: TGTGCCACCAGTGAAGGCCCCGGGACGAGGGGGAGCGGGGAGCTGTTTTTT
D: TRBD1; size: many; V: TRBV7-6; J: TRBJ1-3; CDR3: CASSATRTGAGNTIYF; DNA: TGTGCCAGCAGCGCGACCCGGACAGGGGCTGGAAACACCATATATTTT
D: .; size: few; V: TRBV7-9; J: TRBJ2-2; CDR3: CASRPRWLHTGELFF; DNA: TGTGCCAGCAGACCCAGGTGGCTACACACCGGGGAGCTGTTTTTT
D: .; size: few; V: TRBV27; J: TRBJ2-3; CDR3: CASSYYRADTQYF; DNA: TGTGCCAGCAGTTATTACAGGGCAGATACGCAGTATTTT
D: .; size: many; V: TRBV4-1; J: TRBJ1-4; CDR3: CASSQEGSLGEKLFF; DNA: TGCGCCAGCAGCCAAGAAGGCAGTTTGGGAGAAAAACTGTTTTTT
D: TRBD1; size: .; V: TRBV4-2; J: TRBJ1-2; CDR3: CASSQTVTGLTGYTF; DNA: TGTGCCAGCAGCCAAACCGTGACAGGGTTGACGGGCTACACCTTC
D: .; size: .; V: TRBV14; J: TRBJ2-1; CDR3: CASSPGSGEQFF; DNA: TGTGCCAGCAGCCCGGGGTCGGGGGAGCAGTTCTTC
D: .; size: many; V: TRBV7-7; J: TRBJ2-1; CDR3: CASSFGQTGGMQFF; DNA: TGTGCTAGCAGCTTCGGACAGACCGGGGGGATGCAGTTCTTC
D: .; size: medium-sized; V: TRBV5-1; J: TRBJ2-5; CDR3: CASSLEETQYF; DNA: TGCGCCAGCAGCTTGGAAGAGACCCAGTACTTC